Given below is one T cell receptor (beta chain) in context. Antigen specificity is unknown. Relative to the germline gene, one junction end is altered; a read error may explain this. These data come from a study of CD8+CD57+ T cells in acquired aplastic anemia. Study in general: DNA from sorted CD4+ and CD8+ cells averaged about 3.2 ug. General observations from the study: A set of about 30 CD8+ CDR3 sequences was shared between patients and controls, and these sequences appeared highly expressed in patients.

TCR beta VDJ and CDR3 profiles were obtained from a genomic DNA template. TCRdb re-called the reads through MiXCR, storing one row per CDR3 protein. The sample carries 300,000 or so distinct CDR3 sequences, about 56% recorded once. The CDR3 covers 13 residues. CDR1 SGHRS and CDR2 YFSETQ come from the germline V gene. Sequencing input: sorted CD4+, CD8+, or CD8+CD57+ T cells (not recorded which) from PBMCs. The V call is TRBV5-1, the J call TRBJ2-5; D call uncertain. The receptor's source is a human donor with severe aplastic anemia or a healthy control (not recorded which). In DNA form, the CDR3 reads TGTGCCAGCAGCTCACCGTACCAAGAGACCCAGTACTTC. Amino acids: CASSSPYQETQYF.